The 27 T cell receptor beta chains below come from one sample, sequenced in a study of T-cell reconstitution after alpha-beta-depleted transplantation in children (dated by TCRdb to 2015 to 2016). The receptor library was made with PCR. The listed sequencing device is Illumina HiSeq 2500. TCR library preparation used molecular barcoding, with unique molecular identifiers applied to normalize quantification of the TCRbeta repertoire. TCRdb's own reprocessing of the public reads used fastp at Q25 and MiXCR and kept productive beta chains. Each entry is one CDR3 protein sequence, shown with its most common DNA and genes. The sample table contains roughly 200,000 distinct CDR3 sequences; only one count was recorded for around 8.4% of them. The ten largest clones capture approximately 40% of the sample. This specimen's treatment or condition label, per the study, means: allogeneic hematopoietic cell transplantation with graft depleted of TCRalphabeta T cells and CD19 B cells.

The specimen was PBMCs, mostly from graft donor cells, collected 360 days after TCRalphabeta/CD19-depleted stem cell transplant. The receptors derive from a male patient between 2 and 10 years old who had a stem cell transplant for acute myeloid leukemia, so the T cells may come from the graft donor.

The rearrangement links TRBV3-1 to TRBJ2-3; D is possibly TRBD2 (6 bases). In germline, CDR1 is LGHDT, CDR2 YNNKEL (reference sequence). Trimming stripped 0 bases from V and 2 bases from J, with 18 bases between. This CDR3 is 18 amino acids long. The CDR3 region is CASSQDRYFGGPTDTQYF. CDR3 DNA: TGTGCCAGCAGCCAAGATCGTTACTTCGGGGGACCCACAGATACGCAGTATTTT.

V usage is TRBV11-2 and J usage is TRBJ2-1, with 8 bases fitting TRBD2. V was pared by 5 bases and J by 9 bases, with 12 bases of the junction left unmatched. The V gene's germline CDR1 is SGHAT and CDR2 FQNNGV. The CDR3 sequence is 15 residues long. CDR3 sequence: CASSPVAGRLGEQFF. The CDR3 DNA sequence: TGTGCCAGCAGCCCAGTAGCGGGAAGGTTAGGTGAGCAGTTCTTC.

This clonotype was found many times. The gene calls are TRBV6-1 and TRBJ2-4; D unclear. The CDR3 runs 14 residues. Trimming shortened V by 6 bases and J by 6 bases, and 15 bases separated the two germline ends. Germline V gene data show CDR1 as MNHNS and CDR2 as SASEGT. For the CDR3, the DNA is TGTGCCAGCAGCCGGAAGCTGGACGGAAACATTCAGTACTTC. This codes for CASSRKLDGNIQYF.

This rearrangement joins TRBV12-3 or TRBV12-4 to TRBJ1-2; D is ambiguous. CDR3 length: 12 amino acids. V lost 1 base and J 8 bases, leaving 8 bases between the germline ends. CDR3 DNA sequence: TGTGCCAGCAGTTTAGAGGAGCGGGGCTACACCTTC. Its translation: CASSLEERGYTF.

This clonotype has more than one count but fewer than ten. The chain recombines TRBV12-3 or TRBV12-4 with TRBJ2-7; D ambiguous. V was trimmed by 2 bases and J by 2 bases, leaving 7 bases between them. This CDR3 spans 13 amino acids. The CDR3 spells CASSLSPAYEQYV. In DNA form, the CDR3 reads TGTGCCAGCAGTTTATCGCCAGCCTACGAGCAGTACGTC.

The chain is built from TRBV18 and TRBJ2-3; 10 bases map to TRBD1. This CDR3 region has 17 residues. The trim removed 3 bases at V and 5 bases at J, leaving 11 bases unmatched. The germline gives CDR1 KGHSH, CDR2 LQKENI. CDR3 sequence: CASSPLGPGTGVDTQYF. The CDR3 DNA reads TGTGCCAGCTCACCTCTCGGGCCCGGGACAGGGGTAGATACGCAGTATTTT.

The chain is built from TRBV5-1 and TRBJ2-5, with D tentatively TRBD1 or TRBD2 (5 bases each). This CDR3 region has 15 residues. Trimming removed 3 bases from V and 4 bases from J, with 16 bases in between. CDR1 is SGHRS and CDR2 is YFSETQ in the germline V gene. Written as DNA, the CDR3 is TGCGCCAGCAGCTCATCCGGGACGCTGGGAGAGACCCAGTACTTC. Its protein product is CASSSSGTLGETQYF.

Many counts were recorded for this clonotype. The chain joins TRBV12-3 or TRBV12-4 to TRBJ2-5, with D tentatively TRBD1 (7 bases). Trimming took 7 bases from V and 5 from J, leaving 20 bases between them. This CDR3 has 15 residues. The CDR3 spells CASNLDRDGRETQYF. The CDR3 DNA reads TGTGCCAGCAACCTCGACAGGGATGGGAGGGAGACCCAGTACTTC.

The chain recombines TRBV6-5 with TRBJ2-7, with 14 bases identical to TRBD2. Germline trimming cut 0 bases from V and 10 bases from J; bases unmatched to any gene: 8. This CDR3 comprises 16 residues. From germline, CDR1 is MNHEY and CDR2 SVGAGI. The CDR3 sequence: CASSYSRTSGRRPQYF. Here the CDR3 DNA reads TGTGCCAGCAGTTACTCCAGGACTAGCGGGAGGAGACCTCAGTACTTC.

This clonotype was seen many times. V usage is TRBV29-1 and J usage is TRBJ2-5; D remains unclear. The CDR3 has 12 residues. CDR1 SQVTM and CDR2 ANQGSEA come from the germline V gene. V was trimmed by 1 base and J by 1 base, leaving 4 bases between them. In DNA form, the CDR3 reads TGCAGCGTTGAAGGGGCCCAAGAGACCCAGTACTTC. Amino acids: CSVEGAQETQYF.

The rearrangement links TRBV20-1 to TRBJ2-7, with 10 bases matching TRBD2. The germline V gene encodes CDR1 DFQATT and CDR2 SNEGSKA (reference sequence). V shed 2 bases and J 7 bases; nucleotides not matched to a gene: 11. CDR3 length: 15 amino acids. The CDR3 protein is CSARPSGSFLGEQYF. The CDR3 DNA reads as TGCAGTGCTAGACCTAGCGGGAGCTTCCTTGGGGAGCAGTACTTC.

The rearrangement links TRBV5-5 to TRBJ2-1, with D possibly being TRBD1 or TRBD2 (5 bases each). This CDR3 spans 15 amino acids. V was clipped by 0 bases and J by 6 bases, with 13 bases between them. Germline V gives CDR1 SGHKS, CDR2 YYEKEE (reference sequence). CDR3 sequence: CASSLVGTLINEQFF. Here the CDR3 DNA reads TGTGCCAGCAGCTTGGTTGGGACCCTGATCAATGAGCAGTTCTTC. Drawing the rest from reference TRBV5-5 and TRBJ2-1, the complete variable domain is DAGVTQSPTHLIKTRGQQVTLRCSPISGHKSVSWYQQVLGQGPQFIFQYYEKEERGRGNFPDRFSARQFPNYSSELNVNALLLGDSALYLCASSLVGTLINEQFFGPGTRLTVL.

Many counts were recorded for this clonotype. The chain carries TRBV20-1 and TRBJ2-1, with a possible D match to TRBD2 (6 bases). The CDR3 length is 14 residues. V was pared by 5 bases and J by 0 bases, with 11 bases between. In germline, CDR1 is DFQATT, CDR2 SNEGSKA (reference sequence). CDR3 nucleotides: TGCAGTGCTGCCCGACTAGACTCCTACAATGAGCAGTTCTTC. This gives the protein CSAARLDSYNEQFF.

This clonotype was detected a few times. The gene calls are TRBV5-6 and TRBJ2-1; D unresolved. Germline CDR1 SGHDT, CDR2 YYEEEE. CDR3 length equals 17 residues. V was clipped by 0 bases and J by 0 bases, with 13 bases between them. CDR3 loop: CASSLGRGPRSYNEQFF. CDR3 bases: TGTGCCAGCAGCTTGGGGCGTGGCCCGCGCTCCTACAATGAGCAGTTCTTC.

A note on this clonotype: This could be a read error, since a much larger clone is one nucleotide away. This chain uses TRBV12-3 or TRBV12-4 with TRBJ2-1; a weak D match, TRBD2 (5 bases). V was clipped by 2 bases and J by 7 bases, with 9 bases between them. CDR3 size: 13 residues. The CDR3 nucleotides read TGTGCCAGCAGTTTAATGGGAGTGAATGAGCAGTTCTTC. The encoded protein is CASSLMGVNEQFF.

This clonotype was picked up many times. J is TRBJ2-1 and V is TRBV7-9, with 8 bases that match TRBD2. Losses at the gene ends were 7 bases for V and 2 bases for J; bases not matched to a gene: 7. Germline loops: CDR1 SEHNR, CDR2 FQNEAQ (reference sequence). This CDR3 spans 15 amino acids. CDR3 DNA sequence: TGTGCCAGCACCGCGGGGGGCCGAACCTACAATGAGCAGTTCTTC. It encodes CASTAGGRTYNEQFF.

This clonotype was seen a handful of times. This chain links TRBV20-1 with TRBJ1-4; D gene ambiguous. Looked up from germline, CDR1 is DFQATT and CDR2 is SNEGSKA (reference sequence). This CDR3 region has 12 residues. Deletions cut 3 bases from V and 4 bases from J, with 6 bases between. This chain's CDR3 is CSARNGNEKLFF. Here the CDR3 DNA reads TGCAGTGCTAGGAATGGTAATGAAAAACTGTTTTTT.

The table lists this clonotype with many counts. This chain links TRBV15 with TRBJ2-2; D tentatively reads TRBD1 or TRBD2 (6 bases each). Germline V lookup: CDR1 LNHNV, CDR2 YYDKDF (reference sequence). CDR3 size: 15 residues. V dropped 0 bases and J dropped 8 bases, with 13 bases sitting between them. The CDR3 sequence: CATSRDITGTGELFF. The CDR3 region has the DNA TGTGCCACCAGCAGAGATATCACAGGGACTGGGGAGCTGTTTTTT.

This clonotype was counted ten times or more. The rearrangement joins TRBV20-1 to TRBJ2-1; D is uncertain. Germline V gives CDR1 DFQATT, CDR2 SNEGSKA (reference sequence). The CDR3 has 14 residues. With 3 bases removed from V and 5 bases from J, the gap between germline ends came to 14 bases. CDR3 residues: CSARETQYHNEQFF. As DNA, the CDR3 is TGCAGTGCTAGGGAGACCCAATATCACAATGAGCAGTTCTTC.

The chain recombines TRBV9 with TRBJ1-5; D is ambiguous. CDR3 length equals 14 residues. The germline V and J ends were trimmed by 0 bases and 6 bases, with 10 bases remaining between them. CDR1 and CDR2 from the germline V gene are SGDLS and YYNGEE. This CDR3 is CASSVGRAGQPQHF. The CDR3, as DNA: TGTGCCAGCAGCGTAGGAAGAGCGGGTCAGCCCCAGCATTTT.

At least ten counts were recorded for this clonotype. The genes are TRBV5-1 and TRBJ2-7; 7 nucleotides match TRBD1. Trimming cost V 4 bases and J 3 bases; bases outside gene matches: 7. From germline, CDR1 is SGHRS and CDR2 YFSETQ. This CDR3 is built from 14 residues. CDR3 residues: CASSPGQRIYEQYF. The DNA for the CDR3 is TGCGCCAGCAGCCCGGGACAGCGTATCTACGAGCAGTACTTC.

This clonotype was seen many times. The chain uses TRBV12-3 or TRBV12-4 and TRBJ1-1; D uncertain. The CDR3 is made up of 14 amino acids. Trimming pared 6 bases from V and 3 bases from J, leaving 14 bases between. CDR3 loop: CASRKPRVDTEAFF. For the CDR3, the DNA is TGTGCCAGCAGAAAACCCAGAGTTGACACTGAAGCTTTCTTT.

In the case of this clonotype: Since a much larger clone is just one base distant, this may be a read error. The V call is TRBV29-1, the J call TRBJ1-1, with D possibly being TRBD1 (5 bases). There are 13 residues in the CDR3. In germline, CDR1 is SQVTM, CDR2 ANQGSEA. DNA for the CDR3: TGCAGCGTACGGGCGGCAGGGAACACTGAAGCTTCCTTT. Its protein product is CSVRAAGNTEASF.

The J gene is TRBJ2-3, the V gene TRBV6-2 or TRBV6-3, with a possible D match to TRBD1 (6 bases). This CDR3 contains 15 residues. Trimming stripped 2 bases from V and 6 bases from J, with 15 bases between. The germline V gene has CDR1 MNHEY and CDR2 SVGEGT. The CDR3 loop is CASSYGGTRRDTQYF. CDR3 in DNA: TGTGCCAGCAGTTACGGGGGCACTCGCCGGGATACGCAGTATTTT.

The rearrangement joins TRBV20-1 to TRBJ2-5; D ambiguous. The V end was cut by 1 base, the J end by 1 base, with 13 bases between. Germline CDR1 and CDR2: DFQATT and SNEGSKA (reference sequence). This CDR3 spans 15 amino acids. CDR3 sequence reads: CSARVARQPQETQYF. The CDR3 region has the DNA TGCAGTGCTAGAGTGGCCAGGCAACCCCAAGAGACCCAGTACTTC.

On this clonotype: This may be a read error: a much more frequent sequence differs by one nucleotide. The genes are TRBV9 and TRBJ2-3, with TRBD2 matching 9 bases. Germline CDR1 reads SGDLS; CDR2 reads YYNGEE. V gave up 0 bases and J gave up 3 bases; unmatched junction bases: 2. The CDR3 runs 15 residues. The CDR3 sequence: CASSVGGRGTDTQYF. The CDR3 DNA sequence: TGTGCCAGCAGCGTAGGCGGGAGGGGGACAGATACGCAGTATTTT.

The chain couples TRBV27 to TRBJ2-1; D unclear. V dropped 2 bases and J dropped 10 bases, with 12 bases sitting between them. The germline gives CDR1 MNHEY, CDR2 SMNVEV (reference sequence). There are 13 residues in the CDR3. This chain's CDR3 is CASSLQRWREQFF. DNA for the CDR3: TGTGCCAGCAGTTTACAAAGGTGGCGGGAGCAGTTCTTC.